Presented here are 21 T cell receptor beta chains from one specimen sequenced in a study of long-term antiretroviral therapy in people with HIV. Runs used v3.0 of the immunoSEQ assay and were done at survey level. Only in-frame clones appear in the TCRdb table, and some are missing; sequencing was by immunoSEQ multiplex PCR. Of 20,000 to 25,000 clones listed, approximately 81% are singletons. This specimen was unsorted PBMCs, taken at the start of antiretroviral therapy. The receptors were sampled from a man aged 45-60 years with HIV.

The genes are TRBV19 and TRBJ1-2; D possibly corresponds to TRBD1 (5 bases). Per germline, CDR1 LNHDA and CDR2 SQIVND (reference sequence). V was clipped by 6 bases and J by 5 bases, with 13 bases between them. The length of the CDR3 is 13 residues. The CDR3 coding sequence is TGTGCCAGTAGCCAAGGTCGGGGGTATGGCTACACCTTC. Translating it yields CASSQGRGYGYTF.

There are a few counts of this clone. V is TRBV7-9 and J is TRBJ1-6, with unresolved D. V shed 2 bases and J shed 6 bases, with 8 bases lying between them. The germline V gene encodes CDR1 SEHNR and CDR2 FQNEAQ (reference sequence). This CDR3 is 14 amino acids long. Here the CDR3 reads CASSLWPSNSPLHF. The CDR3 bases are TGTGCCAGCAGCTTATGGCCGAGTAATTCACCCCTCCACTTT.

This clone was recorded a few times. The chain combines TRBV27 with TRBJ2-2; 10 positions match TRBD1. CDR1 and CDR2 (germline): MNHEY, SMNVEV (reference sequence). The V segment lost 6 bases and the J segment 4 bases; nucleotides outside the gene matches: 5. This CDR3 is built from 15 residues. CDR3 protein: CASSLDRGPTGELFF. The CDR3 DNA follows: TGTGCCAGCAGCCTTGACAGGGGGCCCACCGGGGAGCTGTTTTTT.

The V gene is TRBV4-1, the J gene TRBJ2-1, with no clear D. The CDR3 consists of 15 residues. Germline CDR1 reads MGHRA; CDR2 reads YSYEKL. Trimming stripped 0 bases from V and 8 bases from J, with 14 bases between. The CDR3: CASSQDPGPQDEQFF. CDR3 in DNA: TGCGCCAGCAGCCAAGACCCCGGGCCTCAGGATGAGCAGTTCTTC.

The chain joins TRBV7-2 to TRBJ1-2, with D perhaps matching TRBD1 (5 bases). Between the trimmed V and J ends, which lost 6 bases and 0 bases, there was a span of 8 bases. This CDR3 is built from 13 residues. From germline, CDR1 is SGHTA and CDR2 FQGNSA. The CDR3 DNA reads as TGTGCCAGCAGTCTGGGGCCTAACTATGGCTACACCTTC. Its protein product is CASSLGPNYGYTF.

The CDR3 DNA reads TGCGCCAGCAGCCGAGTACAGGAATCGTATAGCAATCAGCCCCAGCATTTT. Amino acids: CASSRVQESYSNQPQHF. J is TRBJ1-5 and V is TRBV4-1, with D maybe TRBD1 (5 bases). The length of the CDR3 is 17 residues. Germline V gene data show CDR1 as MGHRA and CDR2 as YSYEKL. Trimming stripped 4 bases from V and 0 bases from J, with 16 bases between.

The chain uses TRBV4-1 and TRBJ2-2; D perhaps matches TRBD1 (5 bases). This CDR3 region has 14 residues. Trimming cost V 2 bases and J 5 bases, with 9 bases left between them. Per the germline V gene, CDR1 is MGHRA and CDR2 is YSYEKL. The CDR3, as DNA: TGCGCCAGCAGCCAATCTAAGGGGACCGGGGAGCTGTTTTTT. Translated, it gives CASSQSKGTGELFF.

As DNA, the CDR3 is TGTGCCAGCAGACTACAGGGGGTTTCCCCTGAAGCTTTCTTT. Its translation: CASRLQGVSPEAFF. The rearrangement links TRBV6-5 to TRBJ1-1, with 8 bases lining up with TRBD1. CDR1 and CDR2 from the germline V gene are MNHEY and SVGAGI. J gave up 6 bases and V 6 bases, and 9 bases lay outside the gene matches. The CDR3 covers 14 residues.

This clone is large (0.1 to 1%) in the sample. The V and J genes are TRBV2 and TRBJ2-7; D gene unclear. The CDR3 length is 10 residues. The V and J ends lost 6 bases and 2 bases respectively, with 2 bases between them. The germline CDR1 and CDR2 sequences are SNHLY and FYNNEI. The CDR3 coding sequence is TGTGCCAGCAGGACCTACGAGCAGTACTTC. This gives the protein CASRTYEQYF.

The V gene is TRBV6-1, the J gene TRBJ1-2, with D unclear. V was cut by 8 bases and J by 3 bases, with 7 bases left in between. The CDR3 is 11 residues long. Germline V CDR1 and CDR2: MNHNS, SASEGT. The DNA for the CDR3 is TGTGCCAGCGTGGAAGACTATGGCTACACCTTC. This codes for CASVEDYGYTF.

This rearrangement joins TRBV28 to TRBJ1-5; D ambiguous. The ends were cut back, 3 bases at V and 2 bases at J, with 2 bases in the middle. Germline V gene lookup returns CDR1 MDHEN and CDR2 SYDVKM. The CDR3 sequence is 12 residues long. The CDR3 region has the DNA TGTGCCAGCAGTTTCGGCAATCAGCCCCAGCATTTT. Translation gives CASSFGNQPQHF.

This clone has only one observation. V usage is TRBV5-6 and J usage is TRBJ2-5; D is unresolved. The CDR3 length is 13 residues. V lost 0 bases to trimming and J lost 2 bases, with 5 bases between them. The germline V gene has CDR1 SGHDT and CDR2 YYEEEE. The CDR3 DNA reads as TGTGCCAGCAGCTTGGGGTATCAAGAGACCCAGTACTTC. Amino acids: CASSLGYQETQYF.

The rearrangement uses TRBV18 and TRBJ1-1; 8 bases map to TRBD1. Germline V gene data show CDR1 as KGHSH and CDR2 as LQKENI. V lost 6 bases to trimming and J lost 2 bases; unmatched junction nucleotides: 2. The CDR3 spans 13 residues. CDR3 region: CASSDRVNTEAFF. CDR3 sequence (DNA): TGTGCCAGCTCGGACAGGGTCAACACTGAAGCTTTCTTT.

Here the CDR3 DNA reads TGTGCCAGCAGCTTACATCGGGACTACGAGCAGTACTTC. This codes for CASSLHRDYEQYF. The chain carries TRBV7-2 and TRBJ2-7, with TRBD2 as a possible D gene (5 bases). Trimming left V 2 bases short and J 3 bases short, with 8 bases between. The CDR3 is made up of 13 amino acids. Germline V CDR1 and CDR2: SGHTA, FQGNSA.

The chain uses TRBV10-2 and TRBJ2-7; no clear D gene. There are 14 residues in the CDR3. Germline assignment: CDR1 WSHSY and CDR2 SAAADI. V was trimmed by 8 bases and J by 2 bases, leaving 16 bases between them. CDR3 in amino acids: CASGTVATTYEQYF. CDR3 coding DNA: TGCGCCAGCGGCACAGTAGCTACCACCTACGAGCAGTACTTC.

This chain connects TRBV19 to TRBJ2-3; D not resolved. The CDR3 spans 12 residues. The germline V gene has CDR1 LNHDA and CDR2 SQIVND (reference sequence). Deletions cut 4 bases from V and 4 bases from J, with 6 bases between. CDR3 bases: TGTGCCAGTAGTAAGAGGTCAGATACGCAGTATTTT. Its protein is CASSKRSDTQYF.

This clone was picked up a small number of times. The chain couples TRBV30 to TRBJ1-5; D gene uncertain. V lost 0 bases and J lost 7, with 10 bases in between. From germline, CDR1 is GTSNPN and CDR2 SVGIG (reference sequence). CDR3 length: 13 residues. In DNA form, the CDR3 reads TGTGCCTGGAGTGTGAGAGGACGCCAGCCCCAGCATTTT. This translates into CAWSVRGRQPQHF.

The chain links TRBV20-1 to TRBJ2-1; TRBD2 agrees at 12 bases. This CDR3 has 11 residues. Trimming at V came to 6 bases and at J to 14 bases, leaving 5 bases not matched to a gene. Germline lookup yields CDR1 DFQATT and CDR2 SNEGSKA (reference sequence). CDR3 sequence reads: CSAWTSGNKFF. For the CDR3, the DNA is TGCAGTGCGTGGACTAGCGGGAATAAGTTCTTC.

This rearrangement joins TRBV6-1 to TRBJ1-4; D is ambiguous. V shed 4 bases and J shed 5 bases, with 8 bases lying between them. The V gene's germline CDR1 is MNHNS and CDR2 SASEGT. This CDR3 is 13 amino acids long. This chain's CDR3 is CASSGTENEKLFF. The CDR3 nucleotides are TGTGCCAGCAGTGGGACGGAGAATGAAAAACTGTTTTTT.

The V and J genes are TRBV5-6 and TRBJ1-5; 9 bases are shared with TRBD1. The CDR3 extends over 17 amino acids. Germline CDR1 reads SGHDT; CDR2 reads YYEEEE. V was pared by 3 bases and J by 4 bases, with 11 bases of the junction left unmatched. The CDR3 DNA reads TGTGCCAGCAGCTCGTGGGACAGGGAATTCTTAAATCAGCCCCAGCATTTT. It is translated as CASSSWDREFLNQPQHF.

V usage is TRBV6-1 and J usage is TRBJ2-2; possible D gene TRBD1, 6 bases. The CDR3 runs to 16 residues. The V end was cut by 1 base, the J end by 0 bases, with 9 bases between. Germline CDR1 is MNHNS and CDR2 is SASEGT. This chain's CDR3 is CASSEVGQPNTGELFF. CDR3 DNA sequence: TGTGCCAGCAGTGAAGTAGGACAGCCGAACACCGGGGAGCTGTTTTTT.